The clone carrying this T cell receptor beta chain has a handful of counts. Its antigen is still unknown. This entry is derived from a study of OX40 agonist ivuxolimab in advanced cancers. Only in-frame clones appear in the TCRdb table, and some are missing; sequencing was by immunoSEQ multiplex PCR. The sample lists tens of thousands of clones; 84% were seen once. CDR1 and CDR2 from the germline V gene are GTSNPN and SVGIG (reference sequence). The CDR3 runs 14 residues. Trimming left V 2 bases short and J 4 bases short, with 9 bases between. Whole-study findings and limits: The study did not work out the antigen specificity of the expanded peripheral T cells.

The receptor was isolated from an adult with an advanced solid tumor such as melanoma, head and neck, liver or kidney cancer. The J gene is TRBJ2-6, the V gene TRBV30, with D possibly being TRBD2 (6 bases). This specimen was CD4+ or CD8+ T cells sorted from blood, taken in a trial of the OX40 agonist ivuxolimab. The CDR3 is CAWSRESGANVLTF. DNA for the CDR3: TGTGCCTGGAGTCGGGAGTCCGGGGCCAACGTCCTGACTTTC.